The 8 T cell receptor beta chains below were found in one sample sequenced in a study of HIV-infected patients and healthy controls. Whole blood was used without fractionation, so all unsorted peripheral T cells were included. About 450 ng RNA was reverse transcribed with alpha and beta constant-region primers. Alpha and beta chain libraries were made separately by chain-specific third strand synthesis with multiplexing indices. TCRdb reprocessed the 5' RACE reads via MiXCR and lists one record per CDR3 protein. The data show under 20,000 distinct CDR3 sequences, with more than 8% seen just once and 5% to 6.5% held by the top ten. The sequenced sample consisted of blood. These receptor sequences come from an adult in good health.

This clonotype was observed many times. The chain carries TRBV10-3 and TRBJ2-5; TRBD2 agrees at 10 bases. With V trimmed by 2 bases and J by 6 bases, 6 bases remained unmatched. Germline V lookup: CDR1 ENHRY, CDR2 SYGVKD. This CDR3 comprises 15 residues. The CDR3 region is CAISEVVAGGQTQYF. Here the CDR3 DNA reads TGTGCCATCAGTGAGGTGGTAGCGGGAGGCCAGACCCAGTACTTC.

This clonotype occurred many times. This chain joins TRBV5-1 and TRBJ2-7; D gene uncertain. Germline CDR1 and CDR2: SGHRS and YFSETQ. CDR3 size: 16 residues. The V and J ends lost 4 bases and 4 bases respectively, with 21 bases between them. The CDR3 is CASSVPYIRILYEQYV. Written as DNA, the CDR3 is TGCGCCAGCAGCGTGCCTTATATAAGAATCCTATACGAGCAGTACGTC.

V gene TRBV12-3 or TRBV12-4 combines with J gene TRBJ2-3, with a weak D call TRBD1 (5 bases). V was pared by 3 bases and J by 2 bases, with 9 bases between. This CDR3 contains 14 residues. Here the CDR3 DNA reads TGTGCCAGCAGTTTTAGGGGAACCACAGATACGCAGTATTTT. Residues: CASSFRGTTDTQYF.

This clonotype was recorded many times. V and J are TRBV7-9 and TRBJ2-3; either TRBD1 or TRBD2 may fit D (5 bases each). Trimming shortened V by 6 bases and J by 0 bases, and 25 bases separated the two germline ends. The germline CDR1 and CDR2 sequences are SEHNR and FQNEAQ (reference sequence). The CDR3 runs to 19 residues. The CDR3 DNA is TGTGCCAGCAGGCCCATCGCGATGGGGACCCTGGGGAGCACAGATACGCAGTATTTT. Translating it yields CASRPIAMGTLGSTDTQYF.

The chain uses TRBV6-5 and TRBJ1-5; D gene ambiguous. The CDR3 has 13 amino acids. Per germline, CDR1 MNHEY and CDR2 SVGAGI. V lost 0 bases and J lost 5, with 5 bases in between. The CDR3 loop is CASSYSRDQPQHF. In DNA form, the CDR3 reads TGTGCCAGCAGTTACTCGAGGGATCAGCCCCAGCATTTT.

This clonotype was seen many times. This chain connects TRBV2 to TRBJ2-7; TRBD2 agrees at 7 bases. The V segment lost 5 bases and the J segment 4 bases; nucleotides outside the gene matches: 2. Per the germline V gene, CDR1 is SNHLY and CDR2 is FYNNEI. This CDR3 has 12 residues. CDR3 DNA: TGTGCCAGCAGTTGGGAGGGATACGAGCAGTACGTC. As protein: CASSWEGYEQYV.

This clonotype is classed as medium-sized. The V gene is TRBV4-2, the J gene TRBJ2-3, with TRBD1 identical over 8 bases. This CDR3 comprises 15 residues. Trimming removed 0 bases from V and 5 bases from J; junction bases left unmatched: 4. Germline lookup yields CDR1 LGHNA and CDR2 YNFKEQ. The CDR3 spells CASSQDQGAVDTQYF. DNA for the CDR3: TGTGCCAGCAGCCAAGATCAGGGGGCCGTAGATACGCAGTATTTT.

This clonotype is medium-sized (0.01 to 0.1%) by share. The V gene is TRBV5-1, the J gene TRBJ2-2; 7 nucleotides line up with TRBD1. The CDR3 has 16 residues. With 4 bases clipped from V and 3 bases from J, the junction kept 9 bases outside the gene matches. Germline lookup yields CDR1 SGHRS and CDR2 YFSETQ. CDR3 nucleotides: TGCGCCAGCAGCCCTCTCGACAGGGATGACACCGGGGAGCTGTTTTTT. Its translation: CASSPLDRDDTGELFF.